The sequence of this T cell receptor beta chain was determined in a study of monozygotic twins with inflammatory bowel disease. Concerning this clonotype: The antigen is not known.

Germline CDR1 SEHNR, CDR2 FQNEAQ (reference sequence). This CDR3 contains 15 residues. Template-switch reactions added UMIs with a 6-nucleotide sample barcode. Reanalyzing the 5' RACE reads, TCRdb keeps one entry per CDR3 protein, without DNA. The sample holds 300,000 to 400,000 distinct CDR3 sequences. Regarding the study as a whole: Healthy twins showed more clonotype sharing with others than IBD patients, especially patients with disease activity.

The chain links TRBV7-9 to TRBJ2-1; the TCRdb D gene call, TRBD2, has no DNA to confirm it. This clonotype was obtained from a human donor with ulcerative colitis or Crohn's disease, or a healthy co-twin of an affected twin (not recorded which). Sequenced sample: blood. The chain's CDR3 is CASSLTQGGTHEQFF.